The clone carrying this T cell receptor (beta chain) was detected ten times or more. The CDR3 spans 14 residues. V lost 8 bases to trimming and J lost 0 bases, with 11 bases between them. The sample originates from a study of T-cell reconstitution after alpha-beta-depleted transplantation in children. A library of TCRbeta sequences, prepared with unique molecular identifiers, was generated. TCRdb reprocessed the PCR reads with MiXCR, giving one entry per CDR3 protein. This sample has a few hundred thousand distinct CDR3 sequences, with 9.9% found just once. This receptor was identified in a human donor who donated a stem cell graft to a child with SCID. J is TRBJ1-5 and V is TRBV12-3 or TRBV12-4; TRBD1 is a possible D gene (5 bases). The sequencing here drew on PBMCs from the stem cell graft donor, taken from the stem cell graft. In DNA form, the CDR3 reads TGTGCCAGCGTGCAGGGCTATAGCAATCAGCCCCAGCATTTT. Residues: CASVQGYSNQPQHF.